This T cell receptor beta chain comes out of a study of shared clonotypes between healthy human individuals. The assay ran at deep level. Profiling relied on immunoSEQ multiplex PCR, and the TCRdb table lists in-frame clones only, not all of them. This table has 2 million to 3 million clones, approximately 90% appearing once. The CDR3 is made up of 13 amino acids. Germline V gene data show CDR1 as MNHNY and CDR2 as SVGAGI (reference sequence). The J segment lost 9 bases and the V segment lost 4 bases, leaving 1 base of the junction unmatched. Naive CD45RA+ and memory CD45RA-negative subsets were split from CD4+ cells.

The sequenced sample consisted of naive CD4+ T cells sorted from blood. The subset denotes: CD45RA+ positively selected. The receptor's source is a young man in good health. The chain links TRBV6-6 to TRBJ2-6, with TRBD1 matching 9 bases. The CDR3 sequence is CASSWDRDNVLTF. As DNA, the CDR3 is TGTGCCAGCAGTTGGGACAGGGACAACGTCCTGACTTTC.